This section outlines one T cell receptor (beta chain) sequence together with its context. This entry belongs to a study of blood T cell repertoires in COVID-19. Study summary: Specimens from acute and convalescent COVID-19 originated in the United States, Italy and Spain.

Trimming removed 5 bases from V and 2 bases from J; junction bases left unmatched: 9. The CDR3 spans 15 residues. Germline-derived CDR1 and CDR2 are GTSNPN and SVGIG (reference sequence). The protocol was immunoSEQ multiplex PCR, while the TCRdb copy is restricted to in-frame clones and leaves out a portion. There are some 150,000 clones in the sample; around four fifths occur only once, and about 39% lies in the top ten. What was sequenced was peripheral blood. The TCR was taken from a human donor in a cohort sampled during active COVID-19. The chain has TRBV30 and TRBJ1-1; 9 nucleotides match TRBD1. CDR3 nucleotides: TGTGCCTGGGTCGGGGACAGGGACTTTAACACTGAAGCTTTCTTT. It yields the protein CAWVGDRDFNTEAFF.